This passage covers 2 T cell receptor beta chains from one sample sequenced in a study of cytomegalovirus exposure and HLA in healthy donors. 60 Vbeta and 13 Jbeta primers were used in PCR. Profiling relied on immunoSEQ multiplex PCR, and the TCRdb table lists in-frame clones only, not all of them. The top ten hold approximately 0.62% of the sample, which has a few hundred thousand clones, around four fifths seen once. Sequencing input: PBMCs. These receptors came from a woman aged 40 to 50 in good health and CMV-seronegative.

Only a few counts were recorded for this clone. The chain has TRBV2 and TRBJ1-1; D gene unclear. The CDR3 totals 14 residues. V was cut by 6 bases and J by 0 bases, with 11 bases left in between. The germline V gene encodes CDR1 SNHLY and CDR2 FYNNEI. DNA for the CDR3: TGTGCCAGCAGCCTGACACTGATGAACACTGAAGCTTTCTTT. It yields the protein CASSLTLMNTEAFF.

V usage is TRBV5-1 and J usage is TRBJ1-1; no definite D call. The germline V gene has CDR1 SGHRS and CDR2 YFSETQ. The CDR3 is 14 residues long. V lost 4 bases and J lost 1, with 11 bases in between. The CDR3 bases are TGCGCCAGCAGCCTAGTTATGACGAACACTGAAGCTTTCTTT. Protein: CASSLVMTNTEAFF.